This T cell receptor beta chain was recorded in a study of Ad26.COV2.S vaccination and SARS-CoV-2 variants. TCRdb's copy holds only in-frame clones and misses some; the assay was immunoSEQ multiplex PCR. This sample has roughly 500,000 clones, with 70% to 90% found just once. This clone was observed once. Its antigen is undetermined. Treatment given: over 15 received Ad26.COV2.S at low or high dose, single or two shots; a few received placebo; per-sample allocation not given. Day 63 after the first vaccine or placebo injection was the time point for sampling. Germline V gene lookup returns CDR1 GTSNPN and CDR2 SVGIG (reference sequence). With 2 bases removed from V and 1 base from J, the gap between germline ends came to 12 bases. There are 14 residues in the CDR3. Notes on the study in general: For non-spike TCRs, breadth in vaccine recipients resembled that in placebo recipients. Post-vaccination breadth of spike-specific CD8+ and CD4+ T cell responses was reportedly substantial.

The rearrangement uses TRBV30 and TRBJ2-7; D call uncertain. The input for sequencing was peripheral blood, taken in a trial of Ad26.COV2.S vaccine versus placebo. This clonotype was sampled from a person between 18 and 59 years old who received the Ad26.COV2.S COVID-19 vaccine or a placebo. The DNA for the CDR3 is TGTGCCTGGAGTAAAGGCGGCCGATCCTACGAGCAGTACTTC. It specifies CAWSKGGRSYEQYF.